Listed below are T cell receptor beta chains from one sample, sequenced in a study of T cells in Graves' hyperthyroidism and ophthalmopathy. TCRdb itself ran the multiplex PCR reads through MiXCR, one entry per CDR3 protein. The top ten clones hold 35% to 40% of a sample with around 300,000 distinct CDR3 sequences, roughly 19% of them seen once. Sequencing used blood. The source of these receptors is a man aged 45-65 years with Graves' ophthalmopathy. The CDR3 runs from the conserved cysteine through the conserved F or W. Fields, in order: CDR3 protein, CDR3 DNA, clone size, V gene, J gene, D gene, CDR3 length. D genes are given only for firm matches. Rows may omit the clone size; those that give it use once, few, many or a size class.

cdr3_aa: CASSLALSTDGYTF
cdr3_nt: TGTGCCAGCAGCTTGGCCCTCTCTACGGACGGCTACACCTTC
clone_size: NA
v_call: TRBV5-6
j_call: TRBJ1-2
d_call: NA
cdr3_length: 14

cdr3_aa: CASTQGWTDTQYF
cdr3_nt: TGTGCCAGCACCCAGGGGTGGACAGATACGCAGTATTTT
clone_size: few
v_call: TRBV6-1
j_call: TRBJ2-3
d_call: NA
cdr3_length: 13

cdr3_aa: CAISESGQNTGELFF
cdr3_nt: TGTGCCATCAGTGAGTCTGGGCAGAACACCGGGGAGCTGTTTTTT
clone_size: NA
v_call: TRBV10-3
j_call: TRBJ2-2
d_call: NA
cdr3_length: 15

cdr3_aa: CAWSVGPLGEQYF
cdr3_nt: TGTGCCTGGAGTGTGGGACCCCTTGGCGAGCAGTACTTC
clone_size: many
v_call: TRBV30
j_call: TRBJ2-7
d_call: NA
cdr3_length: 13

cdr3_aa: CASSLVGYGYTF
cdr3_nt: TGTGCCAGCAGCTTAGTGGGCTATGGCTACACCTTC
clone_size: few
v_call: TRBV7-9
j_call: TRBJ1-2
d_call: NA
cdr3_length: 12

cdr3_aa: CASSFSGNPGELFF
cdr3_nt: TGTGCCAGCAGCTTTAGTGGGAACCCCGGGGAGCTGTTTTTT
clone_size: few
v_call: TRBV7-9
j_call: TRBJ2-2
d_call: NA
cdr3_length: 14

cdr3_aa: CSARAGGQPQHF
cdr3_nt: TGCAGTGCTAGAGCCGGTGGCCAGCCCCAGCATTTT
clone_size: NA
v_call: TRBV20-1
j_call: TRBJ1-5
d_call: NA
cdr3_length: 12

cdr3_aa: CASIRGGRHGNEQFF
cdr3_nt: TGTGCCAGCATCCGAGGGGGTAGACATGGCAATGAGCAGTTCTTC
clone_size: NA
v_call: TRBV5-4
j_call: TRBJ2-1
d_call: NA
cdr3_length: 15

cdr3_aa: CASSYLAGALNEQFF
cdr3_nt: TGTGCCAGCAGTTACCTAGCGGGAGCGCTTAATGAGCAGTTCTTC
clone_size: NA
v_call: TRBV27
j_call: TRBJ2-1
d_call: TRBD2
cdr3_length: 15

cdr3_aa: CASSTDRGRGNQPQHF
cdr3_nt: TGTGCCAGCAGCACGGACAGGGGCAGGGGCAATCAGCCCCAGCATTTT
clone_size: NA
v_call: TRBV12-3/TRBV12-4
j_call: TRBJ1-5
d_call: TRBD1
cdr3_length: 16

cdr3_aa: CASSPKRGGQPQHF
cdr3_nt: TGTGCCAGCAGCCCTAAAAGGGGGGGTCAGCCCCAGCATTTT
clone_size: few
v_call: TRBV7-8
j_call: TRBJ1-5
d_call: NA
cdr3_length: 14

cdr3_aa: CASSPLPGRETQYF
cdr3_nt: TGTGCTAGCAGCCCGCTCCCGGGAAGGGAGACCCAGTACTTC
clone_size: many
v_call: TRBV7-7
j_call: TRBJ2-5
d_call: NA
cdr3_length: 14

cdr3_aa: CASRGQGGLSDTQYF
cdr3_nt: TGTGCCAGCCGCGGACAGGGGGGACTTTCAGATACGCAGTATTTT
clone_size: many
v_call: TRBV2
j_call: TRBJ2-3
d_call: TRBD1
cdr3_length: 15

cdr3_aa: CASRDSGLRSGNTIYF
cdr3_nt: TGTGCCAGCAGAGATTCGGGACTCCGCTCTGGAAACACCATATATTTT
clone_size: NA
v_call: TRBV5-5
j_call: TRBJ1-3
d_call: NA
cdr3_length: 16

cdr3_aa: CASSQLTMNTEAFF
cdr3_nt: TGCGCCAGCAGCCAATTAACGATGAACACTGAAGCTTTCTTT
clone_size: few
v_call: TRBV4-1
j_call: TRBJ1-1
d_call: NA
cdr3_length: 14

cdr3_aa: CASSADQGEQYF
cdr3_nt: TGTGCCAGCAGTGCAGACCAAGGCGAGCAGTACTTC
clone_size: many
v_call: TRBV12-3/TRBV12-4
j_call: TRBJ2-7
d_call: NA
cdr3_length: 12

cdr3_aa: CSASSASGRPSQYEQYF
cdr3_nt: TGCAGTGCTAGTTCGGCTAGCGGGAGGCCCTCTCAGTACGAGCAGTACTTC
clone_size: NA
v_call: TRBV20-1
j_call: TRBJ2-7
d_call: TRBD2
cdr3_length: 17